One and the same sample provided the 17 T cell receptor beta chains below, sequenced in a study of T cell changes during pregnancy in multiple sclerosis. TCRdb keeps only in-frame clones here, not all; method: immunoSEQ multiplex PCR. The profile covers approximately 41,000 clones, with 90% appearing a single time and roughly 10% taken by the ten largest. The input for sequencing was CD8+ T cells from peripheral blood mononuclear cells, taken in the first trimester of pregnancy. Receptors originate from a female donor with multiple sclerosis, enrolled in a pregnancy study.

By sample share, this clone is medium-sized. The gene calls are TRBV29-1 and TRBJ2-1, with D uncertain. V lost 2 bases to trimming and J lost 5 bases, with 7 bases between them. Germline V gene lookup returns CDR1 SQVTM and CDR2 ANQGSEA. The CDR3 extends over 12 amino acids. The DNA of the CDR3 is TGCAGCGTTGAACAGGCAGACAATGAGCAGTTCTTC. This gives the protein CSVEQADNEQFF.

This rearrangement joins TRBV9 to TRBJ1-5; no definite D call. The germline CDR1 and CDR2 sequences are SGDLS and YYNGEE. The CDR3 covers 13 residues. V was cut by 2 bases and J by 0 bases, with 3 bases left in between. CDR3 protein: CASSVNSNQPQHF. The CDR3 region has the DNA TGTGCCAGCAGCGTCAATAGCAATCAGCCCCAGCATTTT.

The chain uses TRBV5-1 and TRBJ2-5; 8 bases align to TRBD1. CDR1 is SGHRS and CDR2 is YFSETQ in the germline V gene. The trim removed 7 bases at V and 4 bases at J, leaving 12 bases unmatched. The CDR3 extends over 15 amino acids. CDR3 in amino acids: CASRHYRDRGETQYF. As DNA, the CDR3 is TGCGCCAGCCGCCACTATAGAGACAGGGGAGAGACCCAGTACTTC. The whole variable domain, remainder taken from reference TRBV5-1 and TRBJ2-5, is KAGVTQTPRYLIKTRGQQVTLSCSPISGHRSVSWYQQTPGQGLQFLFEYFSETQRNKGNFPGRFSGRQFSNSRSEMNVSTLELGDSALYLCASRHYRDRGETQYFGPGTRLLVL.

The table lists this clone with a count of one. The genes are TRBV5-4 and TRBJ2-7; 7 bases fit TRBD2. Germline V CDR1 and CDR2: SGHNT, YYREEE (reference sequence). The CDR3 consists of 15 residues. V lost 2 bases and J lost 2; bases outside the gene matches: 7. CDR3 in DNA: TGTGCCAGCAGCTTTGGCGGGAGTCAGGCCTACGAGCAGTACTTC. Its translation: CASSFGGSQAYEQYF.

The rearrangement joins TRBV4-3 to TRBJ2-2; 11 nucleotides align to TRBD2. V lost 4 bases, J lost 4 bases, and 2 bases stayed unmatched. The V gene's germline CDR1 is LGHNA and CDR2 YSLEER. The CDR3 consists of 15 residues. CDR3 sequence (DNA): TGCGCCAGCAGCCCAGGACTAGCGGGCACCGGGGAGCTGTTTTTT. The encoded protein is CASSPGLAGTGELFF.

V gene TRBV7-6 combines with J gene TRBJ1-3; no clear D gene. V shed 3 bases and J shed 2 bases, with 17 bases lying between them. The CDR3 loop spans 17 amino acids. The V gene's germline CDR1 is SGHVS and CDR2 FNYEAQ. CDR3 in amino acids: CASSLVSGRMTGNTIYF. CDR3 coding DNA: TGTGCCAGCAGCTTGGTTTCAGGCAGGATGACTGGAAACACCATATATTTT.

The chain recombines TRBV4-1 with TRBJ1-2; D gene ambiguous. The CDR3 runs 15 residues. The germline V and J ends were trimmed by 0 bases and 6 bases, with 14 bases remaining between them. Germline V gene sequence: CDR1 MGHRA, CDR2 YSYEKL. The chain's CDR3 is CASSQDPSVIDGYTF. The CDR3 DNA reads TGCGCCAGCAGCCAAGATCCAAGTGTGATAGATGGCTACACCTTC.

This clone came up once. The V call is TRBV7-9, the J call TRBJ1-5; D is ambiguous. The CDR3 covers 15 residues. Germline-derived CDR1 and CDR2 are SEHNR and FQNEAQ (reference sequence). V was trimmed by 1 base and J by 7 bases, leaving 14 bases between them. CDR3 protein: CASSLGYAGSQPQHF. CDR3 sequence (DNA): TGTGCCAGCAGCTTAGGATACGCGGGGAGCCAGCCCCAGCATTTT.

The chain employs TRBV7-9 and TRBJ2-7, with a possible D match to TRBD1 (5 bases). The V end lost 0 bases, the J end lost 4 bases, and 13 bases lay between the germline ends. Germline V gene sequence: CDR1 SEHNR, CDR2 FQNEAQ (reference sequence). This CDR3 region has 15 residues. This CDR3 reads CASSLAAGRAYEQYF. DNA for the CDR3: TGTGCCAGCAGCTTAGCAGCCGGCAGGGCTTACGAGCAGTACTTC.

The chain uses TRBV6-4 and TRBJ2-3, with 9 bases identical to TRBD2. The V segment lost 2 bases and the J segment 7 bases; nucleotides outside the gene matches: 7. The germline V gene has CDR1 MRHNA and CDR2 SNTAGT. This CDR3 spans 15 amino acids. This CDR3 is CASSDPLAGKNTQYF. As DNA, the CDR3 is TGTGCCAGCAGTGACCCGCTAGCGGGGAAAAATACGCAGTATTTT.

Judged by abundance, this clone is medium-sized. The chain combines TRBV19 with TRBJ1-2, with 8 nucleotides matching TRBD1. Losses at the gene ends were 2 bases for V and 4 bases for J; bases not matched to a gene: 21. The length of the CDR3 is 20 residues. Germline V CDR1 and CDR2: LNHDA, SQIVND (reference sequence). The DNA for the CDR3 is TGTGCCAGTAGTATACCGGTTCCGTTGTGGGATTCGGGGACAGGCTATGGCTACACCTTC. The encoded protein is CASSIPVPLWDSGTGYGYTF.

This clone occurred once. In the same sample, other DNA sequences code for this CDR3. The CDR3 reads CASSLSGEQYF. CDR3 DNA sequence: TGTGCCAGCAGCCTGAGTGGCGAGCAGTACTTC. J is TRBJ2-7 and V is TRBV7-9; D call uncertain. CDR1 is SEHNR, CDR2 FQNEAQ, per germline (reference sequence). CDR3 length: 11 residues. Trimming shortened V by 5 bases and J by 6 bases, and 8 bases separated the two germline ends.

This chain links TRBV7-8 with TRBJ1-1; 7 nucleotides agree with TRBD1. With V trimmed by 4 bases and J by 5 bases, 10 bases remained unmatched. Per germline, CDR1 SGHVS and CDR2 FQNEAQ. This CDR3 has 15 amino acids. As DNA, the CDR3 is TGTGCCAGCAGCTCCTGGACAGGAACGTGGACTGAAGCTTTCTTT. Amino acids: CASSSWTGTWTEAFF.

The rearrangement links TRBV4-1 to TRBJ2-5; 12 nucleotides agree with TRBD2. This CDR3 has 17 residues. Germline CDR1 is MGHRA and CDR2 is YSYEKL. V lost 0 bases and J lost 7; bases outside the gene matches: 9. The CDR3 DNA is TGCGCCAGCAGCCAAGAGACTAGCGGGGGCCGAAGCGGGACCCAGTACTTC. As protein: CASSQETSGGRSGTQYF.

This chain links TRBV5-8 with TRBJ2-3, with D possibly matching TRBD2 (6 bases). Germline V gene lookup returns CDR1 SGHTS and CDR2 YDEGEE. The CDR3 is made up of 16 amino acids. The V end lost 6 bases, the J end lost 6 bases, and 23 bases lay between the germline ends. The CDR3 spells CASKFRYGRRDDTQYF. CDR3 sequence (DNA): TGTGCCAGCAAATTTCGATACGGGAGACGAGACGATACGCAGTATTTT.

V gene TRBV19 combines with J gene TRBJ1-1; TRBD1 might be the D (6 bases). V was pared by 6 bases and J by 5 bases, with 13 bases between. The CDR3 extends over 13 amino acids. CDR1 is LNHDA, CDR2 SQIVND, per germline (reference sequence). The CDR3 loop is CASSPSRGTEAFF. The CDR3 nucleotides are TGTGCCAGTAGCCCGTCGAGGGGGACTGAAGCTTTCTTT.

V gene TRBV7-9 combines with J gene TRBJ2-1; D possibly corresponds to TRBD1 (5 bases). CDR1 SEHNR and CDR2 FQNEAQ come from the germline V gene (reference sequence). V was shortened by 5 bases and J by 7 bases, with 15 bases between the two germline ends. CDR3 size: 14 residues. The CDR3 nucleotides are TGTGCCAGCAGCCCGAGTGTAAAGGGGAATGAGCAGTTCTTC. Translating gives CASSPSVKGNEQFF.